These 3 T cell receptor beta chains share one sample of origin, sequenced in a study of blood T cell repertoires in COVID-19. Here immunoSEQ multiplex PCR was the method, and the copy in TCRdb shows in-frame clones only, minus some. The sample includes under 30,000 clones, roughly nine tenths of them seen just once. The sequencing input was peripheral blood. The receptor source for this set is a human donor in a cohort sampled during active COVID-19.

V gene TRBV3-1 (or the pseudogene TRBV3-2) combines with J gene TRBJ1-2; D may be TRBD1 (5 bases). Trimming removed 4 bases at V and 0 bases at J, with 9 bases between. The CDR3 runs 14 residues. Germline CDR1 reads LGHDT; CDR2 reads YNNKEL (reference sequence). The CDR3 nucleotides read TGTGCCAGCAGCCCCAGGGTCGCTAACTATGGCTACACCTTC. Amino acids: CASSPRVANYGYTF.

The rearrangement joins TRBV21-1 to TRBJ2-3; the table's D call, TRBD2, was not checked against the DNA. TRBV21-1 is an annotated pseudogene. This CDR3 is built from 17 residues. The CDR3 loop is CASSKVRGLAGEDTQYF. CDR3 sequence (DNA): TGTGCCAGCAGCAAAGTACGGGGACTAGCGGGGGAAGATACGCAGTATTTT.

The chain links TRBV7-2 to TRBJ1-1, with 7 bases fitting TRBD1. Trimming cost V 5 bases and J 6 bases; bases outside gene matches: 9. CDR3 length equals 14 residues. Germline CDR1 and CDR2: SGHTA and FQGNSA. The CDR3: CASSTKSGTAEAFF. The DNA of the CDR3 is TGTGCCAGCAGCACCAAGTCCGGGACAGCTGAAGCTTTCTTT.